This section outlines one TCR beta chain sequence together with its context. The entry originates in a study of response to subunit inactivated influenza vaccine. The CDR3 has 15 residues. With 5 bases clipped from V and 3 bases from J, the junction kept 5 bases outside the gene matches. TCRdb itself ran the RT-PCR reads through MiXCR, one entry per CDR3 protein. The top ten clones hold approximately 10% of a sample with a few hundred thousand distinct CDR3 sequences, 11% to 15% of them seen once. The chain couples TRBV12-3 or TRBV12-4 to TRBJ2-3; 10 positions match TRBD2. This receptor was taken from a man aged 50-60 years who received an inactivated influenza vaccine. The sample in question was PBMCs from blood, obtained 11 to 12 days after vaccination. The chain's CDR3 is CASSPAGGKTDTQYF. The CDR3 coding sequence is TGTGCCAGCAGTCCAGCGGGAGGGAAAACAGATACGCAGTATTTT.